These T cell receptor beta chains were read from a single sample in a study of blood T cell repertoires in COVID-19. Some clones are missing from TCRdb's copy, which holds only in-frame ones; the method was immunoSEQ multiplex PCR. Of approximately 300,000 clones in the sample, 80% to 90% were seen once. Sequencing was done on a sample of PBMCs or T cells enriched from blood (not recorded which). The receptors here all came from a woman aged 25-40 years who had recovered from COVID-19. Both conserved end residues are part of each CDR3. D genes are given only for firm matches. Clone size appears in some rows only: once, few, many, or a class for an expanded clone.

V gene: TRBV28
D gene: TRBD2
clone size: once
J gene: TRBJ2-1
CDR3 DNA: TGTGCCAGCAGCCTCACTAGCGGGGGCCCTAATGAGCAGTTCTTC
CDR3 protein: CASSLTSGGPNEQFF

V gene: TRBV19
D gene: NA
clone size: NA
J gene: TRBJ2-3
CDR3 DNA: TGTGCCAGTAGTGCCGGGACACCCAGCCGGACAGATACGCAGTATTTT
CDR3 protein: CASSAGTPSRTDTQYF

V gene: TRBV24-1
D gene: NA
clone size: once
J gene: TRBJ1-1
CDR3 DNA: TGTGCCACCAGTTACTCTGAGAACACTGAAGCTTTCTTT
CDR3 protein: CATSYSENTEAFF

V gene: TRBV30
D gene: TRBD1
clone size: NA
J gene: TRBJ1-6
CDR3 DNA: TGTGCCTGGAGCCCTACAGGGGATTCACCCCTCCACTTT
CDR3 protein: CAWSPTGDSPLHF

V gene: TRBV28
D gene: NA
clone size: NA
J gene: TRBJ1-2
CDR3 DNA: TGTGCCAGCAGTTTATTCCGGACAGACCTTTATGGCTACACCTTC
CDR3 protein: CASSLFRTDLYGYTF

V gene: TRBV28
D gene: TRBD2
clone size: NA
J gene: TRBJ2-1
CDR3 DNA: TGTGCCAGCAGTTTATTCACTAGCGGGCGCTACAATGAGCAGTTCTTC
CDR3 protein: CASSLFTSGRYNEQFF

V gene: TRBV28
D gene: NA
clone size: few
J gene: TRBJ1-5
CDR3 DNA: TGTGCCAGCACCCTACAGGGAGTAGGTCAGCCCCAGCATTTT
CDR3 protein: CASTLQGVGQPQHF

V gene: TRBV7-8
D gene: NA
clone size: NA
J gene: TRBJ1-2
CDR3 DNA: TGTGCCAGCAGCTTAGAGTACGGAGCAGGCTACACCTTC
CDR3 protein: CASSLEYGAGYTF

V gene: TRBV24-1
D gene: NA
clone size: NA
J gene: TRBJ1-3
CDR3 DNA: TGTGCCACCAGTGACACAGAAGCAGGCACCATATATTTT
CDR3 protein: CATSDTEAGTIYF

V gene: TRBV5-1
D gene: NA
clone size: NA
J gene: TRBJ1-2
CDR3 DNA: TGCGCCAGCAGCTCTCCACAGGGAGACGGCTACACCTTC
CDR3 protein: CASSSPQGDGYTF

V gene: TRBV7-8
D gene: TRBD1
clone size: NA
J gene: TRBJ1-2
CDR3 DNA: TGTGCCAGCAGCTTACGACAGGGGGGTGGCTACACCTTC
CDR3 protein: CASSLRQGGGYTF

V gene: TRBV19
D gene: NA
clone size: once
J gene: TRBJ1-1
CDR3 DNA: TGTGCCAGTAGTATCACAGGGTTAACGAACACTGAAGCTTTCTTT
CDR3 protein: CASSITGLTNTEAFF

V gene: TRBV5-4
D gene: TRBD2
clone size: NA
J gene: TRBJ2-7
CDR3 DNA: TGTGCCAGCAGCGGGGGACTAGCGGGCTTTAGCTACGAGCAGTACTTC
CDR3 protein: CASSGGLAGFSYEQYF

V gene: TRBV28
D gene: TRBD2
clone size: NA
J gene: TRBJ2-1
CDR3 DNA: TGTGCCAGCAGTGGACTAGTCGACAATGAGCAGTTCTTC
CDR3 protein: CASSGLVDNEQFF

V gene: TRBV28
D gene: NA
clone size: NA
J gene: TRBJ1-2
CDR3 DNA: TGTGCCAGCAGCTACTACAGGGATTATGGCTACACCTTC
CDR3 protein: CASSYYRDYGYTF

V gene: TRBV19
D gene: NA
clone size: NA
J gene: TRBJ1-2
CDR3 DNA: TGTGCCAGTAGTATCGGGGACTTTTATGGCTACACCTTC
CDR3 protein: CASSIGDFYGYTF

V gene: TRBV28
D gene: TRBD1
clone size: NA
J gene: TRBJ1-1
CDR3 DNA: TGTGCCAGCAGAGCTACAGGGGGCGCTTCCACTGAAGCTTTCTTT
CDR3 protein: CASRATGGASTEAFF

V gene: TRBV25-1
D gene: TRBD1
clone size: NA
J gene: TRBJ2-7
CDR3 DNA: TGTGCCAGCACAGTGGGACAGGCCGGATCCGAGCAGTACTTC
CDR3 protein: CASTVGQAGSEQYF

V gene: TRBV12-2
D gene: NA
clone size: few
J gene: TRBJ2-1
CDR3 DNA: TGTGCAAGTCGCTTAGTCATCCCCCCACAGGGGGGGGGACTCAATGAGCAGTTCTTC
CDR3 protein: CASRLVIPPQGGGLNEQFF

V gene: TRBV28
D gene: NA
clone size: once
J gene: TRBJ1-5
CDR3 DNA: TGTGCCAGCAGTTTAAGTGGTAGGGGTTATCAGCCCCAGCATTTT
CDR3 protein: CASSLSGRGYQPQHF

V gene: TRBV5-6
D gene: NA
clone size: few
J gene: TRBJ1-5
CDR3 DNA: TGTGCCAGCAGCTTGAGCAGGGCGAGTCAGCCCCAGCATTTT
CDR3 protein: CASSLSRASQPQHF

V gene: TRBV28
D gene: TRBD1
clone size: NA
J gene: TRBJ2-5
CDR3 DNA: TGTGCCAGCAGTTTATTAACAGGGGGCGCAGAGACCCAGTACTTC
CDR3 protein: CASSLLTGGAETQYF

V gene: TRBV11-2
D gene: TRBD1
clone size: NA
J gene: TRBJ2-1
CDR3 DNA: TGTGCCAGCAGCCACGGGGGACAGGGGCGTTACAATGAGCAGTTCTTC
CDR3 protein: CASSHGGQGRYNEQFF

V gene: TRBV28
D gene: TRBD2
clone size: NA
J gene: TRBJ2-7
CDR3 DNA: TGTGCCAGCAACTGGGGGGCGGGAGGCTCCTACGAGCAGTACTTC
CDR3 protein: CASNWGAGGSYEQYF

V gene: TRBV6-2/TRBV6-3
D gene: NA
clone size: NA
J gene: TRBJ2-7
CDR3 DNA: TGTGCCAGCAGCTCAGCCGCAGGGGTCTCCTACGAGCAGTACTTC
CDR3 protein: CASSSAAGVSYEQYF

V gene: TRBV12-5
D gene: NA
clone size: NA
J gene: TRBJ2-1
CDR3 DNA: TGTGCTAGTGGTTTGGTACTCCAATCGGCGGGGGCCTCCTACAATGAGCAGTTCTTC
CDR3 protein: CASGLVLQSAGASYNEQFF

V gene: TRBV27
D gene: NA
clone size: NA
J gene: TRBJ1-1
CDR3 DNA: TGTGCCAGCAGTTTACGGGTGGGGAACACTGAAGCTTTCTTT
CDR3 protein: CASSLRVGNTEAFF